The rows below give T cell receptor beta chains drawn from one sample of a study of cytomegalovirus exposure and HLA in healthy donors. The assay was immunoSEQ multiplex PCR, and TCRdb's table has in-frame clones only and misses some. Of around 160,000 clones listed, 78% are singletons. Specimen: PBMCs. Receptor source: a man between 35 and 55 years old in good health and CMV-seropositive. Each CDR3 is given without its conserved first and last residue. Clone size appears in some rows only: once, few, many, or a class for an expanded clone.

clone size	V gene	CDR3 protein
-	TRBV5-1	ASTLGEDSYNEQF
-	TRBV6-5	ASRLAGGVDTQY
-	TRBV7-2	ASSPGQGPETQY
once	TRBV5-4	ASSLVSGTGINSPLH
-	TRBV28	ASSLSVAGGYEQY
-	TRBV6-6	ASSYVGLGEQY
-	TRBV7-2	ASSGGTYEQY
-	TRBV5-1	ASSLEIGSYEQY
-	TRBV11-1	ASSLLGETQY
-	TRBV28	ASRGVGGSYEQY
-	TRBV7-2	ASSLVVGRGAGLGYGYT
-	TRBV6-5	ASSRKPGLLYEQY
few	TRBV28	ASCGQGNYGYT
-	TRBV7-9	SSSEIQGWKAF
-	TRBV7-9	ASSPRLERYNEQF
-	TRBV7-9	SSRPGTGSYEQY
-	TRBV7-6	ASSYLDTEETQY
-	TRBV2	ASRGGGLRGYT
-	TRBV2	ASSDTGIGETQY
-	TRBV18	ASSPPTGSDTQY
once	TRBV29-1	SVEGGTSGDYEQF
-	TRBV7-8	ASSLKSGQDRYEQF
-	TRBV19	ASSKVAGDMGNEQF
-	TRBV27	ASSLGGGTEAF
-	TRBV29-1	SVSGLAGGSDTQY